Sequencing of this T cell receptor beta chain was carried out in a study of T cells in Graves' hyperthyroidism and ophthalmopathy. Study observations and caveats: Appearing also in blood were most of the thyroid clonotypes expanded above 0.001.

The CDR3 spans 14 residues. V trimming: 10 bases; J trimming: 4 bases; junction bases outside the gene matches: 12. Per germline, CDR1 MNHEY and CDR2 SVGAGI. Amplified TCR beta CDR3 regions came from RNA transcripts. Initially, a first-round RT-PCR of the TCR CDR3 employed the HTBI primer set. From the multiplex PCR reads, TCRdb called clonotypes with MiXCR, one entry per CDR3 protein. In the table there are hundreds of thousands of distinct CDR3 sequences, approximately 26% of which are singletons. Patients aged 18 to 65 had newly diagnosed hyperthyroidism that had lasted under 2 months. Pregnant or lactating patients were excluded, as were those with uncontrolled infection or other autoimmune disease. The PBMCs studied were ones that came from 8.5 to 10 ml fresh peripheral blood. In this sample, this clonotype turned up many times. Its target is not known.

The chain links TRBV6-5 to TRBJ2-7; the match to TRBD1 covers 8 bases. The sequence was obtained from a man aged 35 to 55 with Graves' hyperthyroidism that later progressed to Graves' ophthalmopathy. The sequenced sample consisted of blood. The CDR3 region has the DNA TGTGCCATCTGGGGGACAGGACGATCTTACGAGCAGTACTTC. Translated: CAIWGTGRSYEQYF.